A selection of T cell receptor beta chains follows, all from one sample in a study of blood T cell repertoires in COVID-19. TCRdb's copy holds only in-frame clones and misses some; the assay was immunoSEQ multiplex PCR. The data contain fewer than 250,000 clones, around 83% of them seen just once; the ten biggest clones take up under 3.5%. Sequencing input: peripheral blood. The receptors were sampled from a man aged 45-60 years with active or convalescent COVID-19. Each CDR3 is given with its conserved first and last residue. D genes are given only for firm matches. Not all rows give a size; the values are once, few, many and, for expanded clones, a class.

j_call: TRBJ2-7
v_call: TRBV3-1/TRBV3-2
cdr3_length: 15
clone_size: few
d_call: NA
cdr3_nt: TGTGCCAGCAGCCAACTAGGGAGTTGGACAGACGAGCAGTACTTC
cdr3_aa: CASSQLGSWTDEQYF

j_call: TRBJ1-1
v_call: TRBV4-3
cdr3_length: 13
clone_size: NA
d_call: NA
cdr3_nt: TGCGCCAGCAGCCGAACCGAGGGCACTGAAGCTTTCTTT
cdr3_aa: CASSRTEGTEAFF

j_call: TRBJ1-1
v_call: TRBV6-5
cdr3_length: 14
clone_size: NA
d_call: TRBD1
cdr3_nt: TGTGCCAGCACCTGGGACAGGGAAAGCACTGAAGCTTTCTTT
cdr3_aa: CASTWDRESTEAFF

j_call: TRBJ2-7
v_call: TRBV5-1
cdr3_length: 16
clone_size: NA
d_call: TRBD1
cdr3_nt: TGCGCCAGCAGCCCAACCGGGACAGGGAGACCCTACGAGCAGTACTTC
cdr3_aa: CASSPTGTGRPYEQYF

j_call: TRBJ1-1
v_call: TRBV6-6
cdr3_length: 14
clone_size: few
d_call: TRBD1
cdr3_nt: TGTGCCAGCAGTTATCAGGGGGCGAACACTGAAGCTTTCTTT
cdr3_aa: CASSYQGANTEAFF

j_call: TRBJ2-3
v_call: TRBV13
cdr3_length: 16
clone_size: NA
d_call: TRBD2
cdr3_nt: TGTGCCAGCACGGATCGGAGGACTGGGGGGGCAGATACGCAGTATTTT
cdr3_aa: CASTDRRTGGADTQYF

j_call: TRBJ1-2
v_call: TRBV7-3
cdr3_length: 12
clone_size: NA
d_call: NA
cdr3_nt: TGTGCCAGCAGCTTAGGCGGGGAGGGCTACACCTTC
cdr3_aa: CASSLGGEGYTF

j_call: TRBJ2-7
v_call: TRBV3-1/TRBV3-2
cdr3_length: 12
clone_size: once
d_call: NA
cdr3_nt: TGTGCCAGCAGCCAAGACAGTTACGAGCAGTACTTC
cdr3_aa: CASSQDSYEQYF

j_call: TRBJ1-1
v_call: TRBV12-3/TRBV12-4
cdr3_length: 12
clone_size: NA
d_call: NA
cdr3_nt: TGTGCCAGCAGTTTTTCGGACACCGAAGCTTTCTTT
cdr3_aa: CASSFSDTEAFF

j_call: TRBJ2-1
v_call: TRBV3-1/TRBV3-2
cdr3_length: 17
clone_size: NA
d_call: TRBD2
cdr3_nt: TGTGCCAGCAGCCAGGACGGGACTAGCCTTCTCTACAATGAGCAGTTCTTC
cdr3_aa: CASSQDGTSLLYNEQFF

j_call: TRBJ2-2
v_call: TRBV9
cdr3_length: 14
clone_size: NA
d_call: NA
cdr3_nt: TGTGCCAGCAGCGTCGGGTGGAACACCGGGGAGCTGTTTTTT
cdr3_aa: CASSVGWNTGELFF

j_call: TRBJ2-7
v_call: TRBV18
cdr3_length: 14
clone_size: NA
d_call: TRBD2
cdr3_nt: TGTGCCAGCCTCGCGGTAGCGGGGTCCTACGAGCAGTACTTC
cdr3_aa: CASLAVAGSYEQYF

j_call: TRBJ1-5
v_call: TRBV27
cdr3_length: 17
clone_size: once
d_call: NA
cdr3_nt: TGTGCCAGCAGCAGTTTACCCGGATTTGGCGGGGATCAGCCCCAGCATTTT
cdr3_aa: CASSSLPGFGGDQPQHF

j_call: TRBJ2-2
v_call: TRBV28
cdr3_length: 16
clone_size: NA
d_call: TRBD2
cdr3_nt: TGTGCCAGCAGCCTACTGACTAGCGGACATACCGGGGAGCTGTTTTTT
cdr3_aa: CASSLLTSGHTGELFF

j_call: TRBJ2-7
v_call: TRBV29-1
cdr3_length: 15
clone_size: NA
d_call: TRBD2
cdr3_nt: TGCAGCGTTGCCTATCTAGCGGGGGTCCAGCCCGAGCAGTACTTC
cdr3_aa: CSVAYLAGVQPEQYF

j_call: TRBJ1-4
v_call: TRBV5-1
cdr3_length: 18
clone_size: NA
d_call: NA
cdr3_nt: TGCGCCAGCAGCTTGGCCGTCGGACAGCTCGCAACTAATGAAAAACTGTTTTTT
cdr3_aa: CASSLAVGQLATNEKLFF

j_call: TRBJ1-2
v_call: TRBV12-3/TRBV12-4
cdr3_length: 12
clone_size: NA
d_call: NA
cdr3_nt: TGTGCCAGCAGTTTAGGCAGGGCGGGCTACACCTTC
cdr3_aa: CASSLGRAGYTF

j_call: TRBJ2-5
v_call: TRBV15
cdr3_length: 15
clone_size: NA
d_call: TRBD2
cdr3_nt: TGTGCCACCAGCGCGGGACTAGCGGGAGTAAAGACCCAGTACTTC
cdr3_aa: CATSAGLAGVKTQYF

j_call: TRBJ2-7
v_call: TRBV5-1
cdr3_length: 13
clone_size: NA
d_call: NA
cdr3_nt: TGCGCCAGCAGCCCCTTAACAGGGAACGAGCAGTACTTC
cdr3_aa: CASSPLTGNEQYF

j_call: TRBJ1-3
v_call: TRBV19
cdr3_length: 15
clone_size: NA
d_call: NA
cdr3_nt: TGTGCCAGTAGTATGGACACACACTCTGGAAACACCATATATTTT
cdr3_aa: CASSMDTHSGNTIYF

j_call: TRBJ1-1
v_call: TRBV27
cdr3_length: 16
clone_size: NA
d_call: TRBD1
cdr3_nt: TGTGCCAGCAGTTTAGGAAACAGGGGTATGAACACTGAAGCTTTCTTT
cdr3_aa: CASSLGNRGMNTEAFF

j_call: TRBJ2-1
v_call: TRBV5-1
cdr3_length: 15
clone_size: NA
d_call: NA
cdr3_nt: TGCGCCAGCAGTTCCGGGTGGAGCTCCTACAATGAGCAGTTCTTC
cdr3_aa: CASSSGWSSYNEQFF

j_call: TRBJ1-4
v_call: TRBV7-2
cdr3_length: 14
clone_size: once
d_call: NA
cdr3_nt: TGTGCCAGCAGCTTTGGGCAGTTCAATGAAAAACTGTTTTTT
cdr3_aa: CASSFGQFNEKLFF

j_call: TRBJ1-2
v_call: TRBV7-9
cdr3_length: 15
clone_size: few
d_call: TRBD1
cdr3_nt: TGTGCCAGCAGCTTAGAACAGGGGGTGAATTATGGCTACACCTTC
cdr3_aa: CASSLEQGVNYGYTF

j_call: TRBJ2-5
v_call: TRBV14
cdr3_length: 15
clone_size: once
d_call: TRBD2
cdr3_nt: TGTGCCAGCAGCCAAGTGACGGGGGGAGGAGAGACCCAGTACTTC
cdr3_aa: CASSQVTGGGETQYF

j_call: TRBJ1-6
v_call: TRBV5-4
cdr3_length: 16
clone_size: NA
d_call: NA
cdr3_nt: TGTGCCAGCAGCCACCTACAGGGATCCTATAATTCACCCCTCCACTTT
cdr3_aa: CASSHLQGSYNSPLHF

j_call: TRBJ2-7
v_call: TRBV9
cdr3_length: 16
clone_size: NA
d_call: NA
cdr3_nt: TGTGCCAGCAGCGGTCCGCGGGTCCCTCCTTCCTACGAGCAGTACTTC
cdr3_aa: CASSGPRVPPSYEQYF

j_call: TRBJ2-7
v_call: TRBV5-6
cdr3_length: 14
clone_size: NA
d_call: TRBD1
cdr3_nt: TGTGCCAGCAGCCTCAGGGGGTTAGCCTACGAGCAGTACTTC
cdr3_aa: CASSLRGLAYEQYF

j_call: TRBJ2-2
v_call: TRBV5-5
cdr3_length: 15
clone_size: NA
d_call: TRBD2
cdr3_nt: TGTGCCAGCAGCTATAGCGGGCCGAACACCGGGGAGCTGTTTTTT
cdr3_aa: CASSYSGPNTGELFF

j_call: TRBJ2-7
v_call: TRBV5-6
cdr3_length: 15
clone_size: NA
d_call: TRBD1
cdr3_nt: TGTGCCAGCAGCCCGCCTGGGACAGGTAGCTACGAGCAGTACTTC
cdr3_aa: CASSPPGTGSYEQYF

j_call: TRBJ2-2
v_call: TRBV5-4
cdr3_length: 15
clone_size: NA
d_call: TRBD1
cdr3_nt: TGTGCCAGCAGCTTGGGGGACAGGGGGCGAGGGGAGCTGTTTTTT
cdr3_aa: CASSLGDRGRGELFF

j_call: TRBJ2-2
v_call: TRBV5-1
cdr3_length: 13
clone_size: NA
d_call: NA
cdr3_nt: TGCGCCAGCAGCTTGGAACAGACCGGGGAGCTGTTTTTT
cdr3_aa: CASSLEQTGELFF

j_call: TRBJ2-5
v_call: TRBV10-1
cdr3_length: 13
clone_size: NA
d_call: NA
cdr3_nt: TGCGCCAGCAGTCGGGACTCACAAGAGACCCAGTACTTC
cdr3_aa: CASSRDSQETQYF